This T cell receptor beta chain was sequenced for a study of read filtering for tumor transcriptome and immune sequencing. Study information: Whole-transcriptome libraries were prepared after DNase treatment. TCR-mapped reads were about 3.5 to 10.27 million with IR-seq versus about 85 to 1,300 with RNA-seq.

This library used 300 to 450 ng RNA and molecular barcoded adaptors spanning alpha/delta and beta/gamma chains. TCRdb recomputed calls from the reads with MiXCR, one row per CDR3 protein. The sample lists approximately 65,000 distinct CDR3 sequences; around 13% were seen once. Per the germline V gene, CDR1 is DFQATT and CDR2 is SNEGSKA (reference sequence). The CDR3 contains 11 residues. There are many counts of this clonotype. The rearrangement joins TRBV20-1 to TRBJ1-1; D gene uncertain. The clonotype was recovered from a donor aged 40 or over with multiple myeloma. Input material: a population of CD138-negative cells sorted from bone marrow. The CDR3 loop reads CMGSMNTEAFF. The CDR3 nucleotides are TGCATGGGTAGCATGAACACTGAAGCTTTCTTT.